The present entry profiles one TCR beta chain with its context. The V gene's germline CDR1 is MNHNS and CDR2 SASEGT. The CDR3 extends over 13 amino acids. V lost 3 bases and J 8 bases, leaving 11 bases between the germline ends. This specimen belongs to a study of control samples from healthy donors and cancer patients. The table came from immunoSEQ multiplex PCR; TCRdb's copy has only in-frame clones and leaves some out. The data show 90,000 to 95,000 clones, around 85% seen once. Source material: blood. This chain connects TRBV6-1 to TRBJ1-3; tentative D call: TRBD1 (6 bases). The source is a man under 40 in good health. In DNA form, the CDR3 reads TGTGCCAGCAGTGATGGGGGCCGAGACACCATATATTTT. It is translated as CASSDGGRDTIYF.